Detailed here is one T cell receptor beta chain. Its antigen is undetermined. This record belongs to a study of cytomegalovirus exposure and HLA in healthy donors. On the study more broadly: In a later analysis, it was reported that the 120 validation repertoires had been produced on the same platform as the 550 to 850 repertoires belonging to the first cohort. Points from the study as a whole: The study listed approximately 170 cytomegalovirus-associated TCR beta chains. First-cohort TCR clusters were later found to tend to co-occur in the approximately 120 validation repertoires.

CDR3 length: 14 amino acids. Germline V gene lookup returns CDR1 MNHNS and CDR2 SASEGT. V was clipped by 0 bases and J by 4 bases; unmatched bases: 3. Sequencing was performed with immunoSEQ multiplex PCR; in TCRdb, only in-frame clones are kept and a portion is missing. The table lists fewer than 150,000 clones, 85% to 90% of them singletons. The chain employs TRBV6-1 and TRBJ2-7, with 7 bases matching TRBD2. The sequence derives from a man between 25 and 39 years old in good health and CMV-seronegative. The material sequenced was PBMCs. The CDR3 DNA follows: TGTGCCAGCAGTGAAGCGGGACTACTTTACGAGCAGTACTTC. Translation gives CASSEAGLLYEQYF.